Sequencing of this TCR beta chain was carried out in a study of control samples from healthy donors and cancer patients. The ends were cut back, 0 bases at V and 9 bases at J, with 12 bases in the middle. The CDR3 loop spans 14 amino acids. CDR1 is SGHRS and CDR2 is YFSETQ in the germline V gene. Data came from immunoSEQ multiplex PCR; TCRdb stores just in-frame clones and leaves some out. Among about 120,000 clones, roughly 89% were seen once, and the ten largest hold 9.5% to 13%. The gene calls are TRBV5-1 and TRBJ2-2; D call uncertain. This TCR came from a man aged 30 to 45 in good health. What was sequenced was blood. CDR3 nucleotides: TGCGCCAGCAGCTTGGCACAGTCCCCGCGGGAGCTGTTTTTT. Translation gives CASSLAQSPRELFF.